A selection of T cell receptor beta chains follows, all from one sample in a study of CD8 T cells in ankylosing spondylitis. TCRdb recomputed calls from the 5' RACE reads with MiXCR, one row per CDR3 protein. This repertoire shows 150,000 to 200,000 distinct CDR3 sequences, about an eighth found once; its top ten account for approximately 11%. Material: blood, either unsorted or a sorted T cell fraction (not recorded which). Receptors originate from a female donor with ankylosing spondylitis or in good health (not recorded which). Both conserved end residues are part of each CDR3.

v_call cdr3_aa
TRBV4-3 CASSQVVSGTGTDTQYF
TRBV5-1 CASRELLGSEQYF
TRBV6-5 CASSYSMGHTNEKLFF
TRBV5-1 CASSLAATSGRHPYEQYF
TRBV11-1 CASSLTEGLKSNTGELFF
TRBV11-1 CASSYTSGRYGEQFF
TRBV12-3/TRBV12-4 CASSSGTSRNEQFF
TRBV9 CASSGDRGQPQHF
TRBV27 CASRKLGVGTEAFF
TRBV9 CASSALDRLEDTQYF
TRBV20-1 CSASSETQYF
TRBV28 CASGTLYYNEQFF
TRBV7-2 CASNLVSHEQFF
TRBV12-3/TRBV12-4 CASSPLTTNLYGYTF
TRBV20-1 CSARDRGSGNQPQHF
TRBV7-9 CASSLAGDRGYNQPQHF
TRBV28 CASSLSGSGGVGNEQFF
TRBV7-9 CASSFEGATEAFF
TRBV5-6 CASSLPRDRFYNEQFF